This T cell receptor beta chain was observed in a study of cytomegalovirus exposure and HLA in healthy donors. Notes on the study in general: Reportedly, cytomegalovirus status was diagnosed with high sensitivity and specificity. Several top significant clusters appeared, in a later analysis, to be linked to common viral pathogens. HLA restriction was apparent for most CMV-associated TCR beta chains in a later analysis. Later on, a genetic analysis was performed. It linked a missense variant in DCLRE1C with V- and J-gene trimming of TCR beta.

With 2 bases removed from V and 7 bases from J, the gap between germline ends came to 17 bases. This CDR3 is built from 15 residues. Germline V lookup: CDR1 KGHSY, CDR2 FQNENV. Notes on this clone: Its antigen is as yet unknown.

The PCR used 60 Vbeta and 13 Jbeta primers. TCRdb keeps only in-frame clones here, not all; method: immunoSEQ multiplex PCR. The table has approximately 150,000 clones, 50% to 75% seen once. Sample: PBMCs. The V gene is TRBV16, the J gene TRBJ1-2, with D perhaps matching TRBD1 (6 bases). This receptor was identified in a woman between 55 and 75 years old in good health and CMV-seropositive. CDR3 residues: CASSQTSSRGRGYTF. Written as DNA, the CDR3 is TGTGCCAGCAGCCAAACCTCCAGCAGGGGACGTGGCTACACCTTC. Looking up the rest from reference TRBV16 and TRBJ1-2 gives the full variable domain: GEEVAQTPKHLVRGEGQKAKLYCAPIKGHSYVFWYQQVLKNEFKFLISFQNENVFDETGMPKERFSAKCLPNSPCSLEIQATKLEDSAVYFCASSQTSSRGRGYTFGSGTRLTVV.